These 19 T cell receptor beta chains were all obtained from the same sample, sequenced in a study of CD8 T cells in ankylosing spondylitis. TCRdb re-called the 5' RACE reads with MiXCR, one entry per CDR3 protein. The table has 110,000 to 150,000 distinct CDR3 sequences, 6.5% to 8.5% seen once; the top ten hold 7.3%. Sequencing was performed on synovial fluid, either unsorted or a sorted T cell fraction (not recorded which). The receptors were sampled from a male donor with ankylosing spondylitis.

This clonotype appeared many times. The chain employs TRBV6-1 and TRBJ2-2; the D is unclear. Between the trimmed V and J ends, which lost 8 bases and 6 bases, there was a span of 13 bases. Looked up from germline, CDR1 is MNHNS and CDR2 is SASEGT. The CDR3 is 13 amino acids. CDR3 region: CASQDAAAGELFF. The CDR3 nucleotides read TGTGCCAGCCAAGACGCAGCCGCCGGGGAGCTGTTTTTT.

This clonotype was recorded at least ten times. V gene TRBV7-3 combines with J gene TRBJ2-3, with D possibly TRBD1 on 6 matching bases. Germline CDR1 reads SGHTA; CDR2 reads FQGTGA. Trimming removed 2 bases at V and 2 bases at J, with 11 bases between. The CDR3 totals 15 residues. CDR3 protein: CASSLVGAPTDTQYF. Here the CDR3 DNA reads TGTGCCAGCAGCTTAGTGGGGGCCCCCACAGATACGCAGTATTTT.

Here the CDR3 DNA reads TGTGCCAGCACCCGTGGAGGGATGAACACTGAAGCTTTCTTT. It translates to CASTRGGMNTEAFF. V is TRBV7-9 and J is TRBJ1-1; D unclear. The V end was cut by 7 bases, the J end by 0 bases, with 12 bases between. CDR3 length: 14 residues. Germline lookup yields CDR1 SEHNR and CDR2 FQNEAQ (reference sequence).

The chain combines TRBV20-1 with TRBJ2-2; perhaps D is TRBD1 or TRBD2 (5 bases each). The V gene's germline CDR1 is DFQATT and CDR2 SNEGSKA (reference sequence). The ends were cut back, 6 bases at V and 4 bases at J, with 12 bases in the middle. The CDR3 has 13 residues. This CDR3 reads CSAPGTGTGELFF. CDR3 DNA sequence: TGCAGTGCGCCCGGGACGGGCACCGGGGAGCTGTTTTTT.

This clonotype was counted at least ten times. The V and J genes are TRBV20-1 and TRBJ2-1; no definite D call. V shed 3 bases and J shed 2 bases, with 17 bases lying between them. The germline V gene has CDR1 DFQATT and CDR2 SNEGSKA (reference sequence). The CDR3 has 16 residues. In nucleotides, the CDR3 is TGCAGTGCTAGGAGTCTTGACGCTGGCACCTACAATGAGCAGTTCTTC. This translates into CSARSLDAGTYNEQFF.

This clonotype was found many times. The chain combines TRBV24-1 with TRBJ2-1; D unresolved. V lost 5 bases, J lost 0 bases, and 13 bases lay in between. The CDR3 extends over 16 amino acids. Germline V gives CDR1 KGHDR, CDR2 SFDVKD. The CDR3 region is CATSGFDGSSYNEQFF. The CDR3 DNA sequence: TGTGCCACCAGTGGTTTTGACGGTAGCTCCTACAATGAGCAGTTCTTC.

Ten or more counts support this clonotype. V usage is TRBV20-1 and J usage is TRBJ1-6; 10 bases are shared with TRBD1. CDR1 and CDR2 from the germline V gene are DFQATT and SNEGSKA (reference sequence). J gave up 9 bases and V 7 bases, and 9 bases lay outside the gene matches. This CDR3 comprises 14 residues. This CDR3 is CSVSRGQGSSPLHF. As DNA, the CDR3 is TGCAGTGTTAGTCGGGGACAGGGGAGTTCACCCCTCCACTTT.

This clonotype came up many times. The chain combines TRBV28 with TRBJ2-1; 7 bases agree with TRBD2. Per the germline V gene, CDR1 is MDHEN and CDR2 is SYDVKM. V was pared by 7 bases and J by 0 bases, with 3 bases of the junction left unmatched. The CDR3 is 14 residues long. The CDR3 loop reads CASISGHSYNEQFF. The CDR3 nucleotides are TGTGCCAGCATTAGCGGGCACTCCTACAATGAGCAGTTCTTC.

CDR3 DNA sequence: TGTGCTAGTGGTTTGGGGGACGGAAGAAACACCATATATTTT. This encodes CASGLGDGRNTIYF. This chain uses TRBV12-5 with TRBJ1-3; D is possibly TRBD1 (5 bases). CDR1 LGHNT and CDR2 FRNRAP come from the germline V gene. The ends were cut back, 1 base at V and 5 bases at J, with 9 bases in the middle. This CDR3 contains 14 residues.

This clonotype was seen at least ten times. The genes are TRBV20-1 and TRBJ2-3; 11 bases align to TRBD2. Germline V gene lookup returns CDR1 DFQATT and CDR2 SNEGSKA (reference sequence). V lost 5 bases to trimming and J lost 4 bases; unmatched junction nucleotides: 17. CDR3 length equals 18 residues. The CDR3 is CSAPTGLRLAGQADTQYF. The CDR3 coding sequence is TGCAGTGCTCCCACGGGGCTCCGACTAGCGGGGCAAGCAGATACGCAGTATTTT.

This clonotype has at least ten counts. The V and J genes are TRBV18 and TRBJ2-1; 7 bases agree with TRBD1. The CDR3 contains 14 residues. The V segment lost 6 bases and the J segment 10 bases; nucleotides outside the gene matches: 12. The germline V gene has CDR1 KGHSH and CDR2 LQKENI. CDR3 in DNA: TGTGCCAGCTCTACCACGGCGACAGGGTACGAGCAGTTCTTC. Its protein product is CASSTTATGYEQFF.

This clonotype has a handful of counts. CDR3 sequence: CASSLVQGDDEQYF. The CDR3 region has the DNA TGTGCCAGCAGCTTAGTTCAGGGTGACGACGAGCAGTACTTC. The chain couples TRBV7-9 to TRBJ2-7, with D maybe TRBD1 (5 bases). V lost 1 base to trimming and J lost 5 bases, with 12 bases between them. This CDR3 spans 14 amino acids. Germline V CDR1 and CDR2: SEHNR, FQNEAQ (reference sequence). Full variable domain (missing parts from reference TRBV7-9 and TRBJ2-7): DTGVSQNPRHKITKRGQNVTFRCDPISEHNRLYWYRQTLGQGPEFLTYFQNEAQLEKSRLLSDRFSAERPKGSFSTLEIQRTEQGDSAMYLCASSLVQGDDEQYFGPGTRLTVT.

This clonotype has more than one count but fewer than ten. V usage is TRBV5-1 and J usage is TRBJ2-1; D gene uncertain. The CDR3 runs to 15 residues. Germline values: CDR1 SGHRS, CDR2 YFSETQ. Trimming took off 4 bases at V and 4 bases at J, with 15 bases between the two ends. The DNA of the CDR3 is TGCGCCAGCAGCCCCCAGAGCCGTTCTTACAATGAGCAGTTCTTC. Its protein is CASSPQSRSYNEQFF. The entire variable domain, with the rest obtained from reference TRBV5-1 and TRBJ2-1, is as follows: KAGVTQTPRYLIKTRGQQVTLSCSPISGHRSVSWYQQTPGQGLQFLFEYFSETQRNKGNFPGRFSGRQFSNSRSEMNVSTLELGDSALYLCASSPQSRSYNEQFFGPGTRLTVL.

The V gene is TRBV5-1, the J gene TRBJ2-2; the D is unclear. This CDR3 contains 13 residues. The V gene lost 5 bases and the J gene lost 7 bases, with 12 bases spanning the gap. Germline-derived CDR1 and CDR2 are SGHRS and YFSETQ. The CDR3 loop reads CASRLEWDGELFF. CDR3 sequence (DNA): TGCGCCAGCAGGCTGGAGTGGGACGGGGAGCTGTTTTTT. The entire variable domain, with the rest obtained from reference TRBV5-1 and TRBJ2-2, is as follows: KAGVTQTPRYLIKTRGQQVTLSCSPISGHRSVSWYQQTPGQGLQFLFEYFSETQRNKGNFPGRFSGRQFSNSRSEMNVSTLELGDSALYLCASRLEWDGELFFGEGSRLTVL.

This clonotype was seen only a few times. This chain joins TRBV28 and TRBJ2-7; D might be TRBD1 (6 bases). The CDR3 consists of 14 residues. Deletions cut 5 bases from V and 2 bases from J, with 13 bases between. The germline V gene encodes CDR1 MDHEN and CDR2 SYDVKM. CDR3 residues: CASSTPDRAYEQYF. CDR3 DNA: TGTGCCAGCAGTACTCCGGACAGAGCCTACGAGCAGTACTTC.

In its sample, this clonotype was seen a few times. The V gene is TRBV12-3 or TRBV12-4, the J gene TRBJ2-5, with 7 bases identical to TRBD1. The V segment lost 1 base and the J segment 5 bases; nucleotides outside the gene matches: 4. This CDR3 is built from 14 residues. DNA for the CDR3: TGTGCCAGCAGTTTAGAGACAGGGCTTGAGACCCAGTACTTC. It specifies CASSLETGLETQYF.

This sequence joins TRBV28 and TRBJ2-1; tentatively, D is TRBD2 (5 bases). Per the germline V gene, CDR1 is MDHEN and CDR2 is SYDVKM. V was cut by 2 bases and J by 7 bases, with 9 bases left in between. This CDR3 comprises 13 residues. CDR3 amino acids: CASSLTGWNEQFF. For the CDR3, the DNA is TGTGCCAGCAGTTTAACGGGGTGGAATGAGCAGTTCTTC.

Written as DNA, the CDR3 is TGTGCCAGCTCACCACCGAATGGGGACGGGAATCAGCCCCAGCATTTT. The encoded protein is CASSPPNGDGNQPQHF. The chain uses TRBV18 and TRBJ1-5, with D possibly TRBD1 on 5 matching bases. The CDR3 contains 16 residues. V lost 0 bases to trimming and J lost 4 bases, with 13 bases between them. In germline, CDR1 is KGHSH, CDR2 LQKENI.

This clonotype showed up many times. The V gene is TRBV20-1, the J gene TRBJ2-3; perhaps TRBD1 as D (6 bases). Germline CDR1 reads DFQATT; CDR2 reads SNEGSKA (reference sequence). CDR3 length equals 17 residues. V was cut by 6 bases and J by 6 bases, with 28 bases left in between. The CDR3 reads CSAPKAWRQVYTDTQYF. The CDR3 DNA is TGCAGTGCCCCGAAGGCTTGGAGACAGGTTTACACGGATACGCAGTATTTT.